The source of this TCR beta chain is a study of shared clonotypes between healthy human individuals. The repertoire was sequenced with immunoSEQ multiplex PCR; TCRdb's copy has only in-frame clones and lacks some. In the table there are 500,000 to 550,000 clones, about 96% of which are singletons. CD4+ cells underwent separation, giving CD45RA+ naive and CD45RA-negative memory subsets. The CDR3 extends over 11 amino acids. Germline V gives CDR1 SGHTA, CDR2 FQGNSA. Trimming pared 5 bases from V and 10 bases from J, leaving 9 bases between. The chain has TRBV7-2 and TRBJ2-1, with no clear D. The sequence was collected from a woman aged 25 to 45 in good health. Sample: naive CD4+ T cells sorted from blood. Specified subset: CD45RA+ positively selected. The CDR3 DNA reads TGTGCCAGCAGCCCGCACCAAGAGCAGTTCTTC. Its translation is CASSPHQEQFF.